The T cell receptor (beta chain) under discussion was sequenced for a study of T cells in Graves' hyperthyroidism and ophthalmopathy. There were TCR beta CDR3 regions amplified from RNA transcripts. First-round RT-PCR with HTBI primers amplified the TCR CDR3 region. Using its own MiXCR run on the multiplex PCR reads, TCRdb lists one record per CDR3 protein. This repertoire shows about 500,000 distinct CDR3 sequences, more than 15% found once; its top ten account for 25% to 35%. Germline CDR1 KGHSH, CDR2 LQKENI. The CDR3 spans 14 residues. V lost 2 bases and J 5 bases, leaving 12 bases between the germline ends. Exclusion of patients followed from uncontrolled infection, other autoimmune disease, pregnancy or lactation. Diagnosing involved the use of clinical symptoms, serum thyroxine and TRAb, thyroid ultrasound and orbital computed tomography. This clonotype was observed a few times.

The receptor was isolated from a woman aged 25 to 45 with Graves' ophthalmopathy. The V and J genes are TRBV18 and TRBJ1-2; D is perhaps TRBD1 (6 bases). Sequenced input: blood. This CDR3 is CASSPGGQRYGYTF. The CDR3, as DNA: TGTGCCAGCTCACCAGGGGGCCAGCGATATGGCTACACCTTC.